This T cell receptor (beta chain) was identified during a study of Graves' ophthalmopathy and Graves' hyperthyroidism. This clonotype has a count of ten or more. V was shortened by 2 bases and J by 0 bases, with 16 bases between the two germline ends. There are 17 residues in the CDR3. The V gene's germline CDR1 is SGHNT and CDR2 YENEEA. From RNA, the CDR3 regions of TCR beta chains were amplified and sequenced. RT-PCR was first run with HTBI primers, then multiplex PCR in a second round. TCRdb reanalysed the multiplex PCR reads using MiXCR and keeps one entry per CDR3 protein. The table shows 360,000 or so distinct CDR3 sequences, with approximately 20% occurring only once.

This sequence joins TRBV11-3 and TRBJ1-2; no reliable D call. The sample was peripheral blood. This sequence was found in a woman aged 18 to 35 with Graves' ophthalmopathy. CDR3 amino acids: CASSLLGSAISNYGYTF. In DNA, the CDR3 is TGTGCCAGCAGCTTACTGGGCAGCGCCATTTCTAACTATGGCTACACCTTC.